This T cell receptor beta chain was identified during a study of cytomegalovirus exposure and HLA in healthy donors. Points from the study as a whole: When a later analysis was performed, an Asian-associated ancestry cluster reportedly had fewer N-insertions than the roughly 670-donor mean. An analysis was carried out at a later point. It showed that HLA-associated TCR beta chains were more clonally expanded than equally common non-associated chains.

The trim removed 2 bases at V and 6 bases at J, leaving 22 bases unmatched. CDR3 size: 21 residues. Germline assignment: CDR1 MRHNA and CDR2 SNTAGT. The primer mix had 60 Vbeta and 13 Jbeta primers. The method was immunoSEQ multiplex PCR; TCRdb's version includes in-frame clones alone and lacks a portion of them. The sample yields about 170,000 clones, about three quarters seen once. Notes on this clone: What it recognizes is unknown.

The chain joins TRBV6-4 to TRBJ2-3; 11 nucleotides match TRBD2. The sequence came from a woman in her forties or fifties in good health and CMV-seropositive. Sequencing used PBMCs. The CDR3 reads CASSDNLGLAGPLFKRDTQYF. The CDR3 region has the DNA TGTGCCAGCAGTGACAATCTAGGACTAGCGGGCCCACTTTTCAAGAGGGATACGCAGTATTTT.